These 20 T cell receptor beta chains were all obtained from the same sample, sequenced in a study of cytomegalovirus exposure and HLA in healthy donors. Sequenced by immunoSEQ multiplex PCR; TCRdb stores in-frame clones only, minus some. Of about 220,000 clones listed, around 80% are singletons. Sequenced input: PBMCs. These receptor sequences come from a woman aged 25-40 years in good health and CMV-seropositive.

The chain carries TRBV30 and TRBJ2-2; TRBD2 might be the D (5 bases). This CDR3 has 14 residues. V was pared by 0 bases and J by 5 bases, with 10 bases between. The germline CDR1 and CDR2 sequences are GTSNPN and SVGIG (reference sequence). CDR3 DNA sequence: TGTGCCTGGAGTGTACTAGTTAATACCGGGGAGCTGTTTTTT. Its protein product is CAWSVLVNTGELFF.

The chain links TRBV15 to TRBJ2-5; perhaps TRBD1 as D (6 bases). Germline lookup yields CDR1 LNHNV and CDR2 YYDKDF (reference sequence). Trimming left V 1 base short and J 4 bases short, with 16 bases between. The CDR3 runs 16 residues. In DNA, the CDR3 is TGTGCCACCAGCAGAGGTGGGGTTCAGACAGGAGAGACCCAGTACTTC. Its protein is CATSRGGVQTGETQYF.

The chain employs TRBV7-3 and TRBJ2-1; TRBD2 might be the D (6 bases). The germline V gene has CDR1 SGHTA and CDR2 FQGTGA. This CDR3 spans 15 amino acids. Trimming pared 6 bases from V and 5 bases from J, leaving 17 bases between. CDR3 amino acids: CASRKKPGLNNEQFF. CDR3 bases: TGTGCCAGCAGGAAGAAACCGGGACTGAACAATGAGCAGTTCTTC.

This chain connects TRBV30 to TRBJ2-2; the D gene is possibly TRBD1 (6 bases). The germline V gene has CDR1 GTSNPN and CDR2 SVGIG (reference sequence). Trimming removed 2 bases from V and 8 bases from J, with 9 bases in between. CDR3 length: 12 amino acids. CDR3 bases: TGTGCCTGGAGTATGACAGGAGGGGAGCTGTTTTTT. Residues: CAWSMTGGELFF.

CDR3 nucleotide sequence: TGTGCCAGCAGTACCTTAGACAGGGCAGGACAGCCCCAGCATTTT. Amino acids: CASSTLDRAGQPQHF. The chain carries TRBV27 and TRBJ1-5; 7 bases line up with TRBD1. Germline trimming cut 5 bases from V and 7 bases from J; bases unmatched to any gene: 11. Germline-derived CDR1 and CDR2 are MNHEY and SMNVEV (reference sequence). The CDR3 loop spans 15 amino acids.

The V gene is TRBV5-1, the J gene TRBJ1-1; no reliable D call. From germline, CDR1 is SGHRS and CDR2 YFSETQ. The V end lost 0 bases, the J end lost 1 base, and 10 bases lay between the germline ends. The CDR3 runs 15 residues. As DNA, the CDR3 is TGCGCCAGCAGCTTGGGGCGCGGATGGAACACTGAAGCTTTCTTT. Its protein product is CASSLGRGWNTEAFF. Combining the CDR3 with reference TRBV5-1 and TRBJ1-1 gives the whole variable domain KAGVTQTPRYLIKTRGQQVTLSCSPISGHRSVSWYQQTPGQGLQFLFEYFSETQRNKGNFPGRFSGRQFSNSRSEMNVSTLELGDSALYLCASSLGRGWNTEAFFGQGTRLTVV.

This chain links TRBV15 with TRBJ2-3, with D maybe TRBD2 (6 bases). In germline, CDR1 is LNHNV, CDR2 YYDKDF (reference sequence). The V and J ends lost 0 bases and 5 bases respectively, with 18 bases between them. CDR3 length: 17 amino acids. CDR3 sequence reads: CATSRDHRGLTQDTQYF. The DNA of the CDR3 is TGTGCCACCAGCAGAGATCATAGGGGACTGACCCAAGATACGCAGTATTTT.

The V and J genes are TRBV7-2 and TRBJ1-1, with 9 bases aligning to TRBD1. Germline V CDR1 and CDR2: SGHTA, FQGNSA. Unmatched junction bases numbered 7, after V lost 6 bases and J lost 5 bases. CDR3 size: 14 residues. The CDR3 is CASSSLGTGTEAFF. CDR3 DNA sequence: TGTGCCAGCAGTTCCTTAGGGACAGGGACTGAAGCTTTCTTT.

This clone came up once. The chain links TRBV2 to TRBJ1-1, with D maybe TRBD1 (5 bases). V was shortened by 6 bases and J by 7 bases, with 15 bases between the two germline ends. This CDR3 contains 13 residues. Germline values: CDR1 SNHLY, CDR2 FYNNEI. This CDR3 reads CASSPLGGIEAFF. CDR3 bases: TGTGCCAGCAGCCCCCTTGGGGGGATTGAAGCTTTCTTT.

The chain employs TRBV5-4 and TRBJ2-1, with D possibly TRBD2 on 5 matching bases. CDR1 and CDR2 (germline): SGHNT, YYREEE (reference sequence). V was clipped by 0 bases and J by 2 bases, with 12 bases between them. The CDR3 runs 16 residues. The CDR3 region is CASSLGGSGAYNEQFF. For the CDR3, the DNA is TGTGCCAGCAGCTTGGGAGGGAGTGGCGCCTACAATGAGCAGTTCTTC.

CDR3 region: CASSESAESYNEQFF. In DNA, the CDR3 is TGTGCCAGCAGTGAGTCAGCGGAGAGCTACAATGAGCAGTTCTTC. The V gene is TRBV6-4, the J gene TRBJ2-1; a possible D gene is TRBD2 (5 bases). Germline CDR1 is MRHNA and CDR2 is SNTAGT. The length of the CDR3 is 15 residues. Trimming cost V 3 bases and J 3 bases, with 12 bases left between them.

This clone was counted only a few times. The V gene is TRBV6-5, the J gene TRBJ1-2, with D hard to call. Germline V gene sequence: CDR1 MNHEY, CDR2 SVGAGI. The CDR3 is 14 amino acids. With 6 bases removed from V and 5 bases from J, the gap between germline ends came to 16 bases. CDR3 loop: CASRSGSLGYGYTF. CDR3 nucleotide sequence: TGTGCCAGCAGGTCCGGGTCCTTGGGGTATGGCTACACCTTC.

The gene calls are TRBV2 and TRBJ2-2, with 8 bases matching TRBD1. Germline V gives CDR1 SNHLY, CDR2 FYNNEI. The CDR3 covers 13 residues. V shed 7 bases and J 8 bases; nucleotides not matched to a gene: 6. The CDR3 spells CASTWTGSGELFF. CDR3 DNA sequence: TGTGCCAGCACCTGGACAGGGTCTGGGGAGCTGTTTTTT.

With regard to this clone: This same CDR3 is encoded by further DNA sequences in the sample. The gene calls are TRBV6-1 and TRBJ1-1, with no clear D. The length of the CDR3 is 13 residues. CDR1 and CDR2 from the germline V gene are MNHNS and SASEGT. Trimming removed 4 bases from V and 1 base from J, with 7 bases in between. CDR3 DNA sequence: TGTGCCAGCAGTGTTACAAGGAACACTGAAGCTTTCTTT. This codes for CASSVTRNTEAFF.

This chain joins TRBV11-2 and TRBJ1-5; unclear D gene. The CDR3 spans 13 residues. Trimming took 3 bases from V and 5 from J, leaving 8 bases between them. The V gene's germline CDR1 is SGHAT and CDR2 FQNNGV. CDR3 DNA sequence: TGTGCCAGCAGCTTGAACAAAGATCAGCCCCAGCATTTT. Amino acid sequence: CASSLNKDQPQHF. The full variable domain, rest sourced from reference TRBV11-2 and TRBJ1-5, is EAGVAQSPRYKIIEKRQSVAFWCNPISGHATLYWYQQILGQGPKLLIQFQNNGVVDDSQLPKDRFSAERLKGVDSTLKIQPAKLEDSAVYLCASSLNKDQPQHFGDGTRLSIL.

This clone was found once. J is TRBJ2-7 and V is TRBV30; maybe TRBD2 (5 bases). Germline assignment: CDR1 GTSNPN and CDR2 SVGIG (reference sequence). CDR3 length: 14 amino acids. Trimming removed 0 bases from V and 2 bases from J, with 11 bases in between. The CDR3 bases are TGTGCCTGGAGTGTCTCTAGCTTCACCTACGAGCAGTACTTC. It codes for CAWSVSSFTYEQYF.

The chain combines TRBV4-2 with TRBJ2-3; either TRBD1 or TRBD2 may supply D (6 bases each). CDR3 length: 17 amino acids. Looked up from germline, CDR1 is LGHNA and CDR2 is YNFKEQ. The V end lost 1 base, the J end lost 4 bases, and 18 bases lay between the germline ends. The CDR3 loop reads CASSQVKGGVFPDTQYF. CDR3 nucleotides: TGTGCCAGCAGCCAAGTTAAGGGGGGAGTGTTTCCAGATACGCAGTATTTT.

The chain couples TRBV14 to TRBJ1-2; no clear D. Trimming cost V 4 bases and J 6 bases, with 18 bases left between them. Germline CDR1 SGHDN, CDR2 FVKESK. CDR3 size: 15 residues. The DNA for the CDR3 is TGTGCCAGCAGCCGCGCGAGCCAGGACTGGAATGGCTACACCTTC. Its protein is CASSRASQDWNGYTF.

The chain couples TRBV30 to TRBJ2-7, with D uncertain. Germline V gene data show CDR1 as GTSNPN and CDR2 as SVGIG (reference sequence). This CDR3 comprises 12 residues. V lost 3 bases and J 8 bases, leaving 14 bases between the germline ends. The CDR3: CAWSDLSEKQYF. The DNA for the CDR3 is TGTGCCTGGAGCGACCTCTCCGAGAAGCAGTACTTC.

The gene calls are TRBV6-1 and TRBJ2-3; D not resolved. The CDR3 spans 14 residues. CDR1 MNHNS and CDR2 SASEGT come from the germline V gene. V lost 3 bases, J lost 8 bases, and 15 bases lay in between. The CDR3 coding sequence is TGTGCCAGCAGTGATACGGGTCAAGTGGGTACGCAGTATTTT. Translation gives CASSDTGQVGTQYF.